Sequencing of this T cell receptor beta chain was carried out in a study of graft-versus-host responses after intestinal transplantation. CDR3 length: 15 amino acids. Germline-derived CDR1 and CDR2 are MNHEY and SMNVEV (reference sequence). V lost 4 bases and J lost 4, with 17 bases in between. Some clones are missing from TCRdb's copy, which holds only in-frame ones; the method was immunoSEQ multiplex PCR. The repertoire holds 65,000 to 85,000 clones, with 87% as singletons. Worth noting for this clone: Antigen specificity is unknown.

The origin of this receptor is a human donor who was the organ donor for an intestinal transplant. The sequencing used unstimulated CD8+ T cells sorted from spleen or lymph node cells, collected before transplant. The chain combines TRBV27 with TRBJ2-7; a weak D match, TRBD2 (5 bases). The CDR3 sequence: CASSSSRGRQYEQYF. The CDR3 coding sequence is TGTGCCAGCAGTTCCTCTCGCGGGCGTCAGTACGAGCAGTACTTC.